This TCR beta chain is drawn from a study of graft-versus-host responses after intestinal transplantation. Overall study context: Multivisceral, liver-intestinal, or isolated intestinal grafts were transplanted into recipients. The study gave all recipients anti-thymocyte globulin induction, then tacrolimus and steroids for roughly 3 years.

The J segment lost 7 bases and the V segment lost 5 bases, leaving 5 bases of the junction unmatched. Germline lookup yields CDR1 MDHEN and CDR2 SYDVKM. The CDR3 spans 14 residues. Regarding the study as a whole: GvH clones detected in recipient marrow included some appearing first in ileum or blood.

Clones were read by immunoSEQ multiplex PCR, and TCRdb kept only the in-frame ones, dropping some. The sample has over 45,000 clones, about 90% seen once; the top ten hold 1.5% to 2%. In regard to this clone: Its antigen is unidentified.

The source of this sequence is a human patient who received an intestinal transplant, so some T cells may come from the graft donor. The sequencing here drew on PBMCs, taken 26 days after transplant. V is TRBV28 and J is TRBJ1-2; 12 bases are shared with TRBD1. The CDR3 DNA reads TGTGCCAGCAGTCCGGGACAGGGGGCGTTTGGCTACACCTTC. Protein: CASSPGQGAFGYTF.